Detailed here is one TCR beta chain. What it binds is unknown. These data originate in a study of T cells in Graves' hyperthyroidism and ophthalmopathy. Findings and caveats of the study: Ophthalmopathy was model-predicted a median approximately 6.4 months pre-onset.

Amplified TCR beta CDR3 regions came from RNA transcripts. An initial round of RT-PCR targeting the TCR CDR3 relied on the HTBI primer set. Each CDR3 protein is one row after TCRdb ran MiXCR on the multiplex PCR reads. The repertoire includes more than 300,000 distinct CDR3 sequences, over 10% of them detected once, and around 9.2% sits in the top ten. V was shortened by 8 bases and J by 3 bases, with 20 bases between the two germline ends. CDR1 and CDR2 from the germline V gene are SGHAT and FQNNGV. The CDR3 contains 16 residues. The sequencing sample was made of blood. This chain uses TRBV11-2 with TRBJ1-5; unclear D gene. The clonotype was recovered from a woman younger than 35 with Graves' hyperthyroidism. CDR3 DNA sequence: TGTGCCAGCCCCCTTCGGGTCTCCCGGGCCAATCAGCCCCAGCATTTT. Its translation: CASPLRVSRANQPQHF. Complete variable domain (other parts from reference TRBV11-2 and TRBJ1-5): EAGVAQSPRYKIIEKRQSVAFWCNPISGHATLYWYQQILGQGPKLLIQFQNNGVVDDSQLPKDRFSAERLKGVDSTLKIQPAKLEDSAVYLCASPLRVSRANQPQHFGDGTRLSIL.